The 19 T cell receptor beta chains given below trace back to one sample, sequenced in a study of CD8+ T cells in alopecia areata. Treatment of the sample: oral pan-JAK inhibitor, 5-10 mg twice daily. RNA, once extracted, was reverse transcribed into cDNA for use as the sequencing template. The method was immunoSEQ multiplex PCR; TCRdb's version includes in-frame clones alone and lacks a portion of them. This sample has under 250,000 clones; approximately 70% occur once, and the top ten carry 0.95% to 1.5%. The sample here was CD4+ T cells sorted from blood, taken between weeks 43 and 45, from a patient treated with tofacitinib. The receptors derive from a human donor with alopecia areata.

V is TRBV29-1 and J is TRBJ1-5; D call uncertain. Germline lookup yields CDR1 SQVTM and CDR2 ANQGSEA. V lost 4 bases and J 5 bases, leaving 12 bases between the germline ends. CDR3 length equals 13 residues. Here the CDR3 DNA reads TGCAGCGTTGGCGCCGGGAATCATCAGCCCCAGCATTTT. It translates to CSVGAGNHQPQHF.

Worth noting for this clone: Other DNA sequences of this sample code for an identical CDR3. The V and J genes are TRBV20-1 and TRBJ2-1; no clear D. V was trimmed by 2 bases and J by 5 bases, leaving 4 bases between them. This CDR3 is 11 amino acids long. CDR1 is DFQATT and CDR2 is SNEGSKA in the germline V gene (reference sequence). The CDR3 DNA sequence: TGCAGTGCTAGAAGGGACAATGAGCAGTTCTTC. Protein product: CSARRDNEQFF.

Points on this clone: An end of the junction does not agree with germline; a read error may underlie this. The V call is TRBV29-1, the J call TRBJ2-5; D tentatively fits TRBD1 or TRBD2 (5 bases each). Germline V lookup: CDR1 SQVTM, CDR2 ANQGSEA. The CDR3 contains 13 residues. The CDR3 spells CSVEKGTQETRYF. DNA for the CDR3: TGCAGCGTTGAAAAGGGGACGCAAGAGACCCGGTACTTC. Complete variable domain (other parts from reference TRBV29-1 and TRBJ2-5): SAVISQKPSRDICQRGTSLTIQCQVDSQVTMMFWYRQQPGQSLTLIATANQGSEATYESGFVIDKFPISRPNLTFSTLTVSNMSPEDSSIYLCSVEKGTQETRYFGPGTRLLVL.

The chain's CDR3 is CASSLRDRGTGEQYF. The CDR3 region has the DNA TGTGCCAGCAGCCTAAGGGACAGGGGGACGGGGGAGCAGTACTTC. This chain connects TRBV7-8 to TRBJ2-7; TRBD1 agrees at 11 bases. Germline-derived CDR1 and CDR2 are SGHVS and FQNEAQ. Trimming at V came to 5 bases and at J to 7 bases, leaving 10 bases not matched to a gene. The CDR3 totals 15 residues.

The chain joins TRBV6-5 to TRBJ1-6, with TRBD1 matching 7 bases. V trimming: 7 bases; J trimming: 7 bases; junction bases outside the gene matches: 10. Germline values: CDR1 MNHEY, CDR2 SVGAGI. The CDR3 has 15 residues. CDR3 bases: TGTGCCAGCACCATAGGGGGCTTGGTGAATTCACCCCTCCACTTT. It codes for CASTIGGLVNSPLHF.

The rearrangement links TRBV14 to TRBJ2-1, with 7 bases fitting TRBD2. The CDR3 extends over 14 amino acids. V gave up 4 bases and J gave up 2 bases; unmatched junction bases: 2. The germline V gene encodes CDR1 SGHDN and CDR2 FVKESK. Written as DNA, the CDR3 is TGTGCCAGCAGCCGCGGGGGACCCTACAATGAGCAGTTCTTC. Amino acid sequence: CASSRGGPYNEQFF. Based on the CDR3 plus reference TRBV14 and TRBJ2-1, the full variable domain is EAGVTQFPSHSVIEKGQTVTLRCDPISGHDNLYWYRRVMGKEIKFLLHFVKESKQDESGMPNNRFLAERTGGTYSTLKVQPAELEDSGVYFCASSRGGPYNEQFFGPGTRLTVL.

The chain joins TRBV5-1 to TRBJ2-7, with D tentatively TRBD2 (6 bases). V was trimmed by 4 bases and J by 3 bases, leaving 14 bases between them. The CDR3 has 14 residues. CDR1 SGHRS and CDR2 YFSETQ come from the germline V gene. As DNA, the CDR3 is TGCGCCAGCAGCCCCACATCAGCGGGCTACGAGCAGTACTTC. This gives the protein CASSPTSAGYEQYF.

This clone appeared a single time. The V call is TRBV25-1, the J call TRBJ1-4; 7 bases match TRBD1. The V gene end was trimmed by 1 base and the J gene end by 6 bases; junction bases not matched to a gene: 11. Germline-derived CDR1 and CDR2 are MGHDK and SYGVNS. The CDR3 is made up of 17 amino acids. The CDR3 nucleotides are TGTGCCAGCAGTGAATGGGCACAGGGGAATGCGGATGAAAAACTGTTTTTT. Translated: CASSEWAQGNADEKLFF.

Here the CDR3 DNA reads TGTGCCAGCACCCGGGAGGACACACTGAACACTGAAGCTTTCTTT. Its translation is CASTREDTLNTEAFF. The V call is TRBV28, the J call TRBJ1-1, with D perhaps TRBD1 (5 bases). CDR1 and CDR2 (germline): MDHEN, SYDVKM. The length of the CDR3 is 15 residues. V was pared by 7 bases and J by 0 bases, with 15 bases between. The full variable domain, completed using reference TRBV28 and TRBJ1-1, is DVKVTQSSRYLVKRTGEKVFLECVQDMDHENMFWYRQDPGLGLRLIYFSYDVKMKEKGDIPEGYSVSREKKERFSLILESASTNQTSMYLCASTREDTLNTEAFFGQGTRLTVV.

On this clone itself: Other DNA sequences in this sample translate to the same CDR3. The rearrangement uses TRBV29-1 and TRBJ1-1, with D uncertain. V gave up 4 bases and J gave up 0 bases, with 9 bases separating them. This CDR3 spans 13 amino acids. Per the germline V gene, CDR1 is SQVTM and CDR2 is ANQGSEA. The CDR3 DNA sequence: TGCAGCGTTGCGGGCCAGATGAACACTGAAGCTTTCTTT. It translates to CSVAGQMNTEAFF.

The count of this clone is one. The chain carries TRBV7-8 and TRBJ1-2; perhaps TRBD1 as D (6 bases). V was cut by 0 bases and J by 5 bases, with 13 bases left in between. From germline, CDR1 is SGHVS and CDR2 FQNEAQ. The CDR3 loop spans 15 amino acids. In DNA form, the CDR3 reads TGTGCCAGCAGCTTAGCGATGGGGGGCACATATGGCTACACCTTC. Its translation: CASSLAMGGTYGYTF.

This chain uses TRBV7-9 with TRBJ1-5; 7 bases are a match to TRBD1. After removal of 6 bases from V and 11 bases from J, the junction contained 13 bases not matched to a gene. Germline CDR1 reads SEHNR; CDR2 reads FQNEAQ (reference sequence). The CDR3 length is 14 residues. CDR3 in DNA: TGTGCCAGCAGTACCGGGACAGACCTTAAAGCCCAGCATTTT. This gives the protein CASSTGTDLKAQHF.

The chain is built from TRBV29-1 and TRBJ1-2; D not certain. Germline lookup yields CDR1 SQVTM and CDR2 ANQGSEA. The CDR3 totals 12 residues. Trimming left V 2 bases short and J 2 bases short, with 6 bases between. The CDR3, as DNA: TGCAGCGTTGAATTGGGGAACTATGGCTACACCTTC. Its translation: CSVELGNYGYTF.

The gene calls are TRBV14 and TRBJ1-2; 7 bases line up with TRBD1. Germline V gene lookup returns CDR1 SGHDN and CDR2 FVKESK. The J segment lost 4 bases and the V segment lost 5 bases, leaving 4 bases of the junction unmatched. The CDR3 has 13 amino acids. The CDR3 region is CASSVDRSYGYTF. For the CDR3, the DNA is TGTGCCAGCAGCGTGGACAGGAGCTATGGCTACACCTTC.

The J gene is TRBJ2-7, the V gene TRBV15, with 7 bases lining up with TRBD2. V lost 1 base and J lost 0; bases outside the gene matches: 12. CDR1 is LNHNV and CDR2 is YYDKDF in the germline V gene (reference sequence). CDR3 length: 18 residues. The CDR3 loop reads CATSRVGLAAGSSYEQYF. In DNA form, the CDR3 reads TGTGCCACCAGCAGAGTGGGCTTAGCAGCGGGAAGCTCCTACGAGCAGTACTTC.

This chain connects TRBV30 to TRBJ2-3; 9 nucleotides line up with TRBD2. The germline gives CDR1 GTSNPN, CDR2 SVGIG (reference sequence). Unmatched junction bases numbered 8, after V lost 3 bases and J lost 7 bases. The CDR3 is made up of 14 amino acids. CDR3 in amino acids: CAWSKRGAPNTQYF. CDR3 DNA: TGTGCCTGGAGCAAGCGGGGGGCCCCGAATACGCAGTATTTT.

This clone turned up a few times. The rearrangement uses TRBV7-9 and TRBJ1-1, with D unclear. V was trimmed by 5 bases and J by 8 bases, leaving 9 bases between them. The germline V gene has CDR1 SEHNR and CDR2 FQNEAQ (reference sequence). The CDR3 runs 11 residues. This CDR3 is CASSPSKEAFF. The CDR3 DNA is TGTGCCAGCAGCCCTTCTAAAGAAGCTTTCTTT.

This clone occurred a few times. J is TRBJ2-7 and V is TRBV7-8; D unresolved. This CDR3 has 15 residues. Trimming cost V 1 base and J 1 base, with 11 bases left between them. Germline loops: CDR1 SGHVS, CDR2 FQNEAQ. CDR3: CASSLVGHPSYEQYF. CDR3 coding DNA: TGTGCCAGCAGCTTAGTTGGTCATCCGTCCTACGAGCAGTACTTC.

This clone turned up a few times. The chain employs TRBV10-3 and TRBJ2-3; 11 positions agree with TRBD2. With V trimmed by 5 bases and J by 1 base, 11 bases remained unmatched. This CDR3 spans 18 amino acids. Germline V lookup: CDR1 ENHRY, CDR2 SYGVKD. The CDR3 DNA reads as TGTGCCATCAGTCCCGGGGCTAGCGGGGGGCCAGGCACAGATACGCAGTATTTT. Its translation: CAISPGASGGPGTDTQYF.